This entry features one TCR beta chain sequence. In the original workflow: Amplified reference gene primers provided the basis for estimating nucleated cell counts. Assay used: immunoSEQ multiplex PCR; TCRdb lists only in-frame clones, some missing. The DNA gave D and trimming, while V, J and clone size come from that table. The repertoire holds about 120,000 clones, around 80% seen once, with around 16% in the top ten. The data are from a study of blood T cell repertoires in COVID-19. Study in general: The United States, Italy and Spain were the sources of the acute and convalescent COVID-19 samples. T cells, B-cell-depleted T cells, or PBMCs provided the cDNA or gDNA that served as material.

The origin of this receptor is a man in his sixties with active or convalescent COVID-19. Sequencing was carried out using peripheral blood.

The CDR3 DNA is TGTGCCAGCACCCTACAGGGGGCGCGTGATGAGCAGTTCTTC. Residues: CASTLQGARDEQFF. The J gene is TRBJ2-1, the V gene TRBV28, with 9 nucleotides matching TRBD1. The CDR3 has 14 amino acids. Germline-derived CDR1 and CDR2 are MDHEN and SYDVKM. The V segment lost 7 bases and the J segment 8 bases; nucleotides outside the gene matches: 9.